These 7 T cell receptor beta chains originate from one sample sequenced in a study of T cell clonotyping in hematopoietic cell transplantation. Libraries were prepared by immunoSEQ multiplex PCR; TCRdb keeps only in-frame clonotypes and omits some of them. The data show some 40,000 clones, around 95% seen once. Source material: peripheral blood mononuclear cells. All receptors derive from a young man in good health. Some clones in this sample may be carry-over from other donors' samples.

About this clone itself: The same CDR3 arises from other DNA sequences in this sample as well. The chain employs TRBV6-1 and TRBJ1-1, with D perhaps TRBD1 (6 bases). V dropped 6 bases and J dropped 2 bases, with 10 bases sitting between them. Germline V gives CDR1 MNHNS, CDR2 SASEGT. The length of the CDR3 is 13 residues. The CDR3 spells CASRRGVNTEAFF. CDR3 DNA: TGTGCCAGCAGGAGGGGGGTTAACACTGAAGCTTTCTTT.

This rearrangement joins TRBV7-3 to TRBJ1-2, with a possible D match to TRBD1 (5 bases). With 4 bases removed from V and 2 bases from J, the gap between germline ends came to 11 bases. Germline V gives CDR1 SGHTA, CDR2 FQGTGA. The length of the CDR3 is 14 residues. Here the CDR3 DNA reads TGTGCCAGCAGCTGGGACGGGTACAACTATGGCTACACCTTC. It yields the protein CASSWDGYNYGYTF.

The chain joins TRBV11-2 to TRBJ2-7; TRBD2 matches 8 bases. CDR1 is SGHAT, CDR2 FQNNGV, per germline. V was pared by 5 bases and J by 0 bases, with 6 bases of the junction left unmatched. This CDR3 has 15 amino acids. This chain's CDR3 is CASSLSGVSSYEQYF. DNA for the CDR3: TGTGCCAGCAGCCTTAGCGGGGTTAGCTCCTACGAGCAGTACTTC.

The chain joins TRBV4-1 to TRBJ1-2, with 10 bases aligning to TRBD1. The CDR3 totals 15 residues. With V trimmed by 6 bases and J by 6 bases, 10 bases remained unmatched. The V gene's germline CDR1 is MGHRA and CDR2 YSYEKL. This CDR3 reads CASRRGTGEENGYTF. The CDR3 DNA sequence: TGCGCCAGCAGACGCGGGACAGGGGAAGAGAATGGCTACACCTTC.

The rearrangement links TRBV4-1 to TRBJ1-2; 8 nucleotides match TRBD1. With V trimmed by 0 bases and J by 4 bases, 7 bases remained unmatched. CDR1 is MGHRA, CDR2 YSYEKL, per germline. This CDR3 contains 16 residues. The CDR3 DNA sequence: TGCGCCAGCAGCCAAGATCGGGACAGGCAGGGCTATGGCTACACCTTC. Translation gives CASSQDRDRQGYGYTF.

The V gene is TRBV16, the J gene TRBJ1-2; 8 positions agree with TRBD1. Germline CDR1 KGHSY, CDR2 FQNENV. This CDR3 comprises 15 residues. The ends lost 4 bases at V and 6 bases at J; junction bases unmatched: 10. The CDR3, as DNA: TGTGCCAGCAGCCCGTTTCTATCAGGGGGCGATGGCTACACCTTC. Encoded protein: CASSPFLSGGDGYTF.

This rearrangement joins TRBV9 to TRBJ2-5; possibly TRBD2 for D (5 bases). The CDR3 covers 15 residues. V gave up 3 bases and J gave up 1 base, with 13 bases separating them. The V gene's germline CDR1 is SGDLS and CDR2 YYNGEE. CDR3 sequence (DNA): TGTGCCAGCAGCGGGAGGACTTTGGTCCAAGAGACCCAGTACTTC. Translated, it gives CASSGRTLVQETQYF.